The 28 T cell receptor beta chains below all came from one sample that was sequenced in a study of T-cell reconstitution after alpha-beta-depleted transplantation in children. Unique molecular identifiers were used in preparing the TCRbeta library. One entry per CDR3 protein, called by TCRdb with MiXCR from the PCR reads. The sample lists over 200,000 distinct CDR3 sequences, under 13% occurring once. Specimen: PBMCs, collected before TCRalphabeta/CD19-depleted stem cell transplant. These receptors all stem from a child younger than two with acute myeloid leukemia, due to receive a stem cell transplant.

The chain combines TRBV20-1 with TRBJ2-5; unclear D gene. Germline V gene lookup returns CDR1 DFQATT and CDR2 SNEGSKA (reference sequence). V was cut by 0 bases and J by 5 bases, with 10 bases left in between. The CDR3 has 13 residues. The DNA for the CDR3 is TGCAGTGCTAGAGAGGAGCCGTGGGAGACCCAGTACTTC. Translation gives CSAREEPWETQYF.

Ten or more counts support this clonotype. The J gene is TRBJ2-5, the V gene TRBV5-1; 7 bases agree with TRBD1. V was pared by 4 bases and J by 6 bases, with 12 bases of the junction left unmatched. This CDR3 is 15 amino acids long. Germline CDR1 and CDR2: SGHRS and YFSETQ. The CDR3 DNA is TGCGCCAGCAGCATCTCGTCGACAGGGTCAAAGACCCAGTACTTC. Protein: CASSISSTGSKTQYF.

This clonotype came up many times. The chain carries TRBV20-1 and TRBJ1-6; D remains ambiguous. The CDR3 has 13 residues. CDR1 DFQATT and CDR2 SNEGSKA come from the germline V gene (reference sequence). Trimming shortened V by 1 base and J by 8 bases, and 9 bases separated the two germline ends. The CDR3 nucleotides are TGCAGTGCTAGAGCCTTCACCGATTCACCCCTCCACTTT. This gives the protein CSARAFTDSPLHF.

This clonotype was counted at least ten times. The genes are TRBV29-1 and TRBJ1-1; D not resolved. Trimming took off 3 bases at V and 4 bases at J, with 9 bases between the two ends. Per germline, CDR1 SQVTM and CDR2 ANQGSEA. There are 12 residues in the CDR3. The CDR3 reads CSVEEWGTEAFF. As DNA, the CDR3 is TGCAGCGTTGAGGAGTGGGGCACTGAAGCTTTCTTT.

This clonotype appeared once. One end of the junction fails to match germline, which may point to a read error. V gene TRBV28 combines with J gene TRBJ1-3; no firm D call. The CDR3 consists of 13 residues. Per germline, CDR1 MDHEN and CDR2 SYDVKM. DNA for the CDR3: TGTGCCAGCAGTTTAAAGGAAGGCCACACCAGATATTTT. Its protein product is CASSLKEGHTRYF.

This clonotype appeared a few times. DNA for the CDR3: TGTGCCAGCTCACCACCGCTCGCAGGGGGCCCTGAAGCTTTCTTT. This gives the protein CASSPPLAGGPEAFF. This chain joins TRBV18 and TRBJ1-1; 8 bases agree with TRBD1. The CDR3 covers 15 residues. V shed 0 bases and J 6 bases; nucleotides not matched to a gene: 6. Germline CDR1 reads KGHSH; CDR2 reads LQKENI.

This clonotype was seen at least ten times. The V and J genes are TRBV3-1 and TRBJ1-3; 7 nucleotides align to TRBD1. This CDR3 spans 17 amino acids. V was pared by 2 bases and J by 0 bases, with 7 bases of the junction left unmatched. Per germline, CDR1 LGHDT and CDR2 YNNKEL (reference sequence). In nucleotides, the CDR3 is TGTGCCAGCAGCCAAACGGGACAGACCTTCTCTGGAAACACCATATATTTT. This sequence encodes CASSQTGQTFSGNTIYF.

This clonotype was observed at least ten times. This chain joins TRBV20-1 and TRBJ1-5, with D tentatively TRBD1 (5 bases). The length of the CDR3 is 13 residues. Per the germline V gene, CDR1 is DFQATT and CDR2 is SNEGSKA (reference sequence). V dropped 2 bases and J dropped 5 bases, with 10 bases sitting between them. CDR3 DNA: TGCAGTGCTAGACCGGGGACCGATCAGCCCCAGCATTTT. This sequence encodes CSARPGTDQPQHF.

This clonotype has at least ten counts. The chain couples TRBV5-5 to TRBJ1-5; D gene uncertain. The germline V gene encodes CDR1 SGHKS and CDR2 YYEKEE (reference sequence). Trimming took 2 bases from V and 2 from J, leaving 8 bases between them. This CDR3 is 14 amino acids long. The CDR3, as DNA: TGTGCCAGCAGCTTTCGCCCGGGCAATCAGCCCCAGCATTTT. This gives the protein CASSFRPGNQPQHF.

In its sample, this clonotype was seen many times. This chain links TRBV12-3 or TRBV12-4 with TRBJ2-7; D may be TRBD2 (6 bases). The germline V and J ends were trimmed by 1 base and 6 bases, with 10 bases remaining between them. The CDR3 is 13 amino acids. In DNA form, the CDR3 reads TGTGCCAGCAGTTTAGGCGGGGTGTCCGAGCAGTACTTC. As protein: CASSLGGVSEQYF.

The sample holds many counts of this clonotype. This chain connects TRBV19 to TRBJ1-5; D is possibly TRBD1 (6 bases). Germline CDR1 and CDR2: LNHDA and SQIVND (reference sequence). Trimming took off 6 bases at V and 2 bases at J, with 20 bases between the two ends. There are 17 residues in the CDR3. The CDR3 nucleotides are TGTGCCAGTAGGGTCCTTACAGGGTTAATCGGCAATCAGCCCCAGCATTTT. This translates into CASRVLTGLIGNQPQHF.

V usage is TRBV18 and J usage is TRBJ1-3; 9 bases are a match to TRBD1. Trimming cost V 6 bases and J 0 bases; bases outside gene matches: 6. This CDR3 region has 16 residues. Per germline, CDR1 KGHSH and CDR2 LQKENI. The CDR3 nucleotides are TGTGCCAGCTCCCCGGGACAGGGCTACTCTGGAAACACCATATATTTT. Protein sequence: CASSPGQGYSGNTIYF. Full variable domain (missing parts from reference TRBV18 and TRBJ1-3): NAGVMQNPRHLVRRRGQEARLRCSPMKGHSHVYWYRQLPEEGLKFMVYLQKENIIDESGMPKERFSAEFPKEGPSILRIQQVVRGDSAAYFCASSPGQGYSGNTIYFGEGSWLTVV.

On this clonotype: Given a much more abundant clone one base away, this may be a read error. This rearrangement joins TRBV10-1 to TRBJ2-2, with D uncertain. The CDR3 spans 13 residues. CDR1 WNHNN and CDR2 SYGVQD come from the germline V gene (reference sequence). Trimming cost V 8 bases and J 1 base, with 8 bases left between them. The CDR3 loop is CASGKRNTGELFF. CDR3 in DNA: TGCGCCAGCGGTAAAAGGAACACCGGGGAGCTGTTTTTT.

This clonotype was seen ten or more times. This chain connects TRBV6-5 to TRBJ2-3, with a weak D call TRBD1 (6 bases). Germline CDR1 is MNHEY and CDR2 is SVGAGI. The CDR3 runs to 16 residues. V lost 0 bases, J lost 1 base, and 11 bases lay in between. The CDR3 sequence is CASSYSGAVGTDTQYF. CDR3 nucleotide sequence: TGTGCCAGCAGTTACTCGGGGGCCGTAGGCACAGATACGCAGTATTTT.

Ten or more counts support this clonotype. The chain joins TRBV7-9 to TRBJ2-3, with a possible D match to TRBD1 (5 bases). Germline V gene lookup returns CDR1 SEHNR and CDR2 FQNEAQ (reference sequence). With 1 base removed from V and 5 bases from J, the gap between germline ends came to 10 bases. The CDR3 sequence is 14 residues long. The CDR3 coding sequence is TGTGCCAGCAGCTTAGAGGGGTTCGGAGATACGCAGTATTTT. As protein: CASSLEGFGDTQYF.

This clonotype turned up a few times. The chain uses TRBV12-3 or TRBV12-4 and TRBJ2-1, with TRBD2 matching 13 bases. V was pared by 5 bases and J by 7 bases, with 8 bases of the junction left unmatched. This CDR3 is built from 16 residues. The DNA for the CDR3 is TGTGCCAGCAGTCCACCCGGGACTAGCGGGATAAATGAGCAGTTCTTC. The encoded protein is CASSPPGTSGINEQFF.

This clonotype has ten or more counts. V is TRBV5-8 and J is TRBJ1-1; 7 nucleotides match TRBD1. The CDR3 runs 15 residues. The V gene end was trimmed by 3 bases and the J gene end by 1 base; junction bases not matched to a gene: 6. Germline V gene sequence: CDR1 SGHTS, CDR2 YDEGEE. CDR3 nucleotide sequence: TGTGCCAGCAGCTCGGGAGGGACAGCGAACACTGAAGCTTTCTTT. Translating gives CASSSGGTANTEAFF.

This clonotype came up many times. The chain has TRBV2 and TRBJ2-2; D ambiguous. Per the germline V gene, CDR1 is SNHLY and CDR2 is FYNNEI. Trimming cost V 3 bases and J 2 bases, with 4 bases left between them. The CDR3 is made up of 13 amino acids. CDR3 in DNA: TGTGCCAGCAGTGATTCAAACACCGGGGAGCTGTTTTTT. Amino acids: CASSDSNTGELFF. The full variable domain, with the rest looked up from reference TRBV2 and TRBJ2-2, is EPEVTQTPSHQVTQMGQEVILRCVPISNHLYFYWYRQILGQKVEFLVSFYNNEISEKSEIFDDQFSVERPDGSNFTLKIRSTKLEDSAMYFCASSDSNTGELFFGEGSRLTVL.

At least ten counts were recorded for this clonotype. The V gene is TRBV27, the J gene TRBJ1-5; 7 bases align to TRBD1. The ends lost 3 bases at V and 1 base at J; junction bases unmatched: 9. The CDR3 contains 17 residues. The germline V gene has CDR1 MNHEY and CDR2 SMNVEV (reference sequence). Written as DNA, the CDR3 is TGTGCCAGCAGTTTGGTAGGAACAGGGGCGAGCAATCAGCCCCAGCATTTT. This codes for CASSLVGTGASNQPQHF.

This chain links TRBV5-5 with TRBJ1-2; D is ambiguous. The CDR3 consists of 16 residues. Between the trimmed V and J ends, which lost 1 base and 1 base, there was a span of 14 bases. Germline assignment: CDR1 SGHKS and CDR2 YYEKEE (reference sequence). The CDR3 nucleotides are TGTGCCAGCAGCTTGTCGGCAAGCTTATATAACTATGGCTACACCTTC. It encodes CASSLSASLYNYGYTF.

This clonotype was seen ten or more times. V is TRBV18 and J is TRBJ2-5; maybe TRBD1 (6 bases). Trimming shortened V by 5 bases and J by 1 base, and 8 bases separated the two germline ends. This CDR3 spans 13 amino acids. CDR1 and CDR2 (germline): KGHSH, LQKENI. The CDR3 sequence: CASSRDIQETQYF. In DNA, the CDR3 is TGTGCCAGCTCAAGGGACATCCAAGAGACCCAGTACTTC.

This clonotype appeared many times. The chain links TRBV20-1 to TRBJ1-2; maybe TRBD1 (6 bases). The CDR3 loop spans 12 amino acids. CDR1 DFQATT and CDR2 SNEGSKA come from the germline V gene (reference sequence). The ends were cut back, 5 bases at V and 5 bases at J, with 12 bases in the middle. As DNA, the CDR3 is TGCAGTGCTCAGACCACAGGGTATGGCTACACCTTC. The encoded protein is CSAQTTGYGYTF.

This clonotype was recorded at least ten times. The CDR3 DNA follows: TGCGCCAGCAGATCCGGGACAGGGAACACCGGGGAGCTGTTTTTT. It translates to CASRSGTGNTGELFF. The chain is built from TRBV5-1 and TRBJ2-2; 8 nucleotides match TRBD1. The ends lost 5 bases at V and 1 base at J; junction bases unmatched: 4. The germline V gene has CDR1 SGHRS and CDR2 YFSETQ. CDR3 length equals 15 residues.

This clonotype was seen repeatedly, ten times or more. CDR3 DNA sequence: TGTGCCATCAGCAACCGGGACAGCAGCCAAGAGACCCAGTACTTC. It is translated as CAISNRDSSQETQYF. This chain links TRBV10-3 with TRBJ2-5, with 7 bases that match TRBD1. V was clipped by 6 bases and J by 1 base; unmatched bases: 8. Germline CDR1 and CDR2: ENHRY and SYGVKD. CDR3 size: 15 residues.

This clonotype was counted ten times or more. This CDR3 is CASSLVGTGVADTQYF. The CDR3, as DNA: TGTGCCAGCAGCTTGGTGGGGACAGGGGTTGCAGATACGCAGTATTTT. The chain employs TRBV5-6 and TRBJ2-3; 10 positions match TRBD1. CDR3 length: 16 residues. The V gene end was trimmed by 0 bases and the J gene end by 4 bases; junction bases not matched to a gene: 5. Germline V CDR1 and CDR2: SGHDT, YYEEEE.

This clonotype was counted many times. The chain recombines TRBV10-3 with TRBJ2-5, with D unclear. Per the germline V gene, CDR1 is ENHRY and CDR2 is SYGVKD. The CDR3 is 12 amino acids. Trimming took 0 bases from V and 5 from J, leaving 4 bases between them. CDR3 bases: TGTGCCATCAGTGAGTCTAAGGAGACCCAGTACTTC. It codes for CAISESKETQYF.

The V gene is TRBV5-1, the J gene TRBJ2-2; D gene ambiguous. The CDR3 runs 15 residues. Germline V CDR1 and CDR2: SGHRS, YFSETQ. The V gene lost 5 bases and the J gene lost 4 bases, with 15 bases spanning the gap. DNA for the CDR3: TGCGCCAGCAGGCCCCCTTCGGACCTCACCGGGGAGCTGTTTTTT. Amino acid sequence: CASRPPSDLTGELFF.

This clonotype was found many times. The rearrangement joins TRBV20-1 to TRBJ1-1, with D perhaps TRBD1 (6 bases). V gave up 7 bases and J gave up 1 base, with 16 bases separating them. The CDR3 runs 14 residues. Germline loops: CDR1 DFQATT, CDR2 SNEGSKA (reference sequence). As DNA, the CDR3 is TGCAGTGGGTTGGGGGGCGCCCGGAACACTGAAGCTTTCTTT. Protein: CSGLGGARNTEAFF.